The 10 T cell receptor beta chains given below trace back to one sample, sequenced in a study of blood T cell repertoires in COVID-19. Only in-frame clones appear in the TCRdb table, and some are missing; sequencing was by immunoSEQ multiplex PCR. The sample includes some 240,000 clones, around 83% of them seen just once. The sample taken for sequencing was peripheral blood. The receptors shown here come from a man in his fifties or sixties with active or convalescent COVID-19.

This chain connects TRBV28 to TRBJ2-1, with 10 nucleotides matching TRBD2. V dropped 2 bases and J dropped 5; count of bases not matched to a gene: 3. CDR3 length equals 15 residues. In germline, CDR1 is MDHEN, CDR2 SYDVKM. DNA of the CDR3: TGTGCCAGCAGTTTAGCAGCGGGGGGGCACAATGAGCAGTTCTTC. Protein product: CASSLAAGGHNEQFF.

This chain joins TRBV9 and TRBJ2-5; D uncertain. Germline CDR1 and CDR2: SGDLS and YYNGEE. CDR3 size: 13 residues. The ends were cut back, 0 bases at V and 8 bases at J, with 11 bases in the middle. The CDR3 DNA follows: TGTGCCAGCAGCGTAGACCCCGGAGAAACCCAGTACTTC. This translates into CASSVDPGETQYF.

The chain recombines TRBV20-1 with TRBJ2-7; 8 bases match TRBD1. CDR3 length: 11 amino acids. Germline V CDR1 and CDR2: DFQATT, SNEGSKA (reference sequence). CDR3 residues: CSARDRGEQYV. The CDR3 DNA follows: TGCAGTGCTCGAGACAGGGGCGAGCAGTACGTC.

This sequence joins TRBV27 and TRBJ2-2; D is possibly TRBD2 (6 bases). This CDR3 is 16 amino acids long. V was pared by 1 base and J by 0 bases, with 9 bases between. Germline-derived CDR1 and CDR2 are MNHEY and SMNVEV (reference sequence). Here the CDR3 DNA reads TGTGCCAGCAGTTTATTTGGCGGGGCGAACACCGGGGAGCTGTTTTTT. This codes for CASSLFGGANTGELFF.

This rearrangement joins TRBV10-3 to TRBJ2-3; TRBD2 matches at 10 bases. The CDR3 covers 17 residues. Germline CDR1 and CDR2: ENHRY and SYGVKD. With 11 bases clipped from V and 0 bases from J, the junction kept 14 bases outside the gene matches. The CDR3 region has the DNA TGTGCCTCCCGAAAAGAATGGACTAGCGGTAGCACAGATACGCAGTATTTT. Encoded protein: CASRKEWTSGSTDTQYF.

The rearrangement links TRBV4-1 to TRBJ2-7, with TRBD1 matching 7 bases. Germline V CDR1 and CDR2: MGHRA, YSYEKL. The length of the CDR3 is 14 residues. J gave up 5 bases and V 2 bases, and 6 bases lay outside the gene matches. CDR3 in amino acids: CASSQNQGDDEQYF. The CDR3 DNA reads TGCGCCAGCAGCCAAAACCAGGGGGACGACGAGCAGTACTTC.

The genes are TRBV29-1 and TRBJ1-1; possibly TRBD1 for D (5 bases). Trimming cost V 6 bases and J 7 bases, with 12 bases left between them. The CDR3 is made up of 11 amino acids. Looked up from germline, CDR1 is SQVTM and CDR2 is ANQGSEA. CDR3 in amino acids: CSVVYDSEAFF. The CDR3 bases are TGCAGCGTCGTGTACGACAGTGAAGCTTTCTTT.

The chain's CDR3 is CASSSSGWRDYGYTF. Here the CDR3 DNA reads TGTGCCAGCAGCTCCTCAGGGTGGAGAGACTATGGCTACACCTTC. The chain uses TRBV5-6 and TRBJ1-2, with a possible D match to TRBD1 (5 bases). V was trimmed by 3 bases and J by 3 bases, leaving 15 bases between them. In germline, CDR1 is SGHDT, CDR2 YYEEEE. The CDR3 has 15 amino acids.

Here the CDR3 reads CASTGQGGSPLHF. In nucleotides, the CDR3 is TGTGCCAGCACCGGACAGGGAGGATCACCCCTCCACTTT. The chain uses TRBV2 and TRBJ1-6, with 8 positions matching TRBD1. With 7 bases clipped from V and 10 bases from J, the junction kept 6 bases outside the gene matches. The CDR3 extends over 13 amino acids. The germline V gene encodes CDR1 SNHLY and CDR2 FYNNEI.

Written as DNA, the CDR3 is TGCGCCAGCAGCGAGACAGACAAATATGGCTACACCTTC. This gives the protein CASSETDKYGYTF. The V call is TRBV5-1, the J call TRBJ1-2; possible D gene TRBD1, 5 bases. Germline-derived CDR1 and CDR2 are SGHRS and YFSETQ. Trimming removed 4 bases from V and 5 bases from J, with 12 bases in between. The CDR3 runs to 13 residues. Full variable domain (rest looked up from reference TRBV5-1 and TRBJ1-2): KAGVTQTPRYLIKTRGQQVTLSCSPISGHRSVSWYQQTPGQGLQFLFEYFSETQRNKGNFPGRFSGRQFSNSRSEMNVSTLELGDSALYLCASSETDKYGYTFGSGTRLTVV.